What follows describes a single T cell receptor (beta chain). Its specificity is not known. immunoSEQ v3.0 was run at survey level. Produced via immunoSEQ multiplex PCR; TCRdb's table is partial and in-frame only. The sample includes 45,000 to 50,000 clones, about 81% of them seen just once. The data belong to a study of long-term antiretroviral therapy in people with HIV. The CDR3 totals 14 residues. The germline gives CDR1 MNHNS, CDR2 SASEGT. The V end lost 6 bases, the J end lost 1 base, and 13 bases lay between the germline ends. Overall study findings and caveats: In samples taken after ART, diversity increased but remained below transplant donor control levels. Repertoires looked antigen-experienced, with only a slight naive shift after ART.

This chain uses TRBV6-1 with TRBJ2-7; D gene uncertain. Specimen: unsorted PBMCs, collected 0.8 years after starting antiretroviral therapy. This receptor was obtained from a young woman with HIV. The CDR3 spells CASSPKAVSYEQYF. Here the CDR3 DNA reads TGTGCCAGCAGCCCTAAGGCTGTTTCCTACGAGCAGTACTTC.